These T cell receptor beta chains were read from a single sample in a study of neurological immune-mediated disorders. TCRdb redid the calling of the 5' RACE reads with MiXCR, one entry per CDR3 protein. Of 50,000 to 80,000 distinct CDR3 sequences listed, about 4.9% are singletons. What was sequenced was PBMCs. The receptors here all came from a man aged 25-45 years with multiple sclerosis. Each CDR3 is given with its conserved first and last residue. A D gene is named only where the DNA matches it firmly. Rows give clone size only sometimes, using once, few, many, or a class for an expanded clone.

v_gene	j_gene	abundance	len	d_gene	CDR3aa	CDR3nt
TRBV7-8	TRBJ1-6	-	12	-	CASSAGGSPLHF	TGTGCCAGCAGCGCTGGGGGTTCACCCCTCCACTTT
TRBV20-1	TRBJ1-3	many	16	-	CSARDDRRASGNTIYF	TGCAGTGCTAGAGACGATAGGAGGGCCTCTGGAAACACCATATATTTT
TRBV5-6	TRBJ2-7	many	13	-	CASSLRGSHEQYF	TGTGCCAGCAGCTTGAGGGGCTCCCACGAGCAGTACTTC
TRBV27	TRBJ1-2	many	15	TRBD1	CASSSAQGAGYGYTF	TGTGCCAGCAGTTCCGCACAGGGGGCTGGCTATGGCTACACCTTC
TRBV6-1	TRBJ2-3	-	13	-	CASSWTVTDTQYF	TGTGCCAGCAGTTGGACCGTAACAGATACGCAGTATTTT
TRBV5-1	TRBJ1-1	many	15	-	CASSWSKGGNTEAFF	TGCGCCAGCAGCTGGTCCAAGGGTGGGAACACTGAAGCTTTCTTT
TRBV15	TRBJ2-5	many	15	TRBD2	CATMPRAGGQETQYF	TGTGCCACCATGCCAAGGGCGGGGGGGCAAGAGACCCAGTACTTC
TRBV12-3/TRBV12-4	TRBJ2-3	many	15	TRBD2	CASSYSGGDTDTQYF	TGTGCCAGCAGCTATAGCGGGGGGGACACAGATACGCAGTATTTT
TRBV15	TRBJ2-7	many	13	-	CATSLSTMGEQYF	TGTGCCACCAGCCTCTCGACGATGGGGGAGCAGTACTTC
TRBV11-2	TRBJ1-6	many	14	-	CASSLDLGGSPLHF	TGTGCCAGCAGCTTAGATCTTGGGGGTTCACCCCTCCACTTT
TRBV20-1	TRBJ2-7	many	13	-	CSASNGLTYEQYF	TGCAGTGCTAGTAATGGCCTGACCTACGAGCAGTACTTC
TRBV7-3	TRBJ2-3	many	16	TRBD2	CASSLGIAGVSDTQYF	TGTGCCAGCAGCTTAGGGATAGCGGGGGTTTCAGATACGCAGTATTTT
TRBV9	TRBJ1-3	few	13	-	CASALGRGDTIYF	TGTGCCAGCGCTCTCGGGAGAGGGGACACCATATATTTT
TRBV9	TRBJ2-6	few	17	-	CASSVGDVTLEANVLTF	TGTGCCAGCAGCGTAGGGGACGTAACTCTGGAGGCCAACGTCCTGACTTTC
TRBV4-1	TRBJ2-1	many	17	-	CASSQGPGRVRGNEQFF	TGCGCCAGCAGCCAAGGTCCGGGGAGGGTAAGGGGGAATGAGCAGTTCTTC
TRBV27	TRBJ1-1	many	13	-	CASSKYENTEAFF	TGTGCCAGCAGTAAATACGAGAACACTGAAGCTTTCTTT
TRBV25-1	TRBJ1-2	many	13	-	CASSGGTYYGYTF	TGTGCCAGCAGTGGGGGGACCTACTATGGCTACACCTTC
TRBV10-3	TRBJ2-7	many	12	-	CASRVGGYEQYF	TGTGCCTCAAGGGTAGGAGGCTACGAGCAGTACTTC
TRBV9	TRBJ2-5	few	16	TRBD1	CASSLRSGQGAETQYF	TGTGCCAGCAGCCTCCGTTCGGGACAGGGAGCAGAGACCCAGTACTTC
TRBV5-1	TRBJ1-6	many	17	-	CASSFDRIGSDNSPLHF	TGCGCCAGCAGCTTCGACAGGATAGGATCCGATAATTCACCCCTCCACTTT
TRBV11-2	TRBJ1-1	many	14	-	CASSLVRFNTEAFF	TGTGCCAGCAGCTTAGTTAGGTTCAACACTGAAGCTTTCTTT